This T cell receptor beta chain is drawn from a study of blood T cell repertoires in COVID-19. Study background: Material from acute and convalescent COVID-19 was sourced from the United States, Italy and Spain. T cells, B-cell-depleted T cells, or PBMCs provided the cDNA or gDNA that served as material.

In the authors' workflow: Amplification with reference gene primers provided the estimates of nucleated cell counts. Clones were read by immunoSEQ multiplex PCR, and TCRdb kept only the in-frame ones, dropping some. V, J and clone size are taken as reported in that table, and D and trimming were inferred from the DNA itself. The table shows 130,000 to 150,000 clones, with about 79% occurring only once. Germline lookup yields CDR1 SGDLS and CDR2 YYNGEE. The germline V and J ends were trimmed by 3 bases and 3 bases, with 8 bases remaining between them. This CDR3 has 13 amino acids. The chain joins TRBV9 to TRBJ2-3; D gene unclear. Input material: peripheral blood. This TCR was recovered from a woman between 45 and 60 years old in a cohort sampled during active or convalescent COVID-19. The CDR3 loop reads CASSAAITDTQYF. In nucleotides, the CDR3 is TGTGCCAGCAGCGCAGCGATTACAGATACGCAGTATTTT.